Sequencing of this T cell receptor beta chain was carried out in a study of OX40 agonist ivuxolimab in advanced cancers. For the study in its entirety: The costimulatory receptor OX40 (CD134) was targeted by ivuxolimab, a fully human IgG2 agonistic monoclonal antibody. Intravenous ivuxolimab was administered to patients every 2 weeks at six dose levels: 0.01, 0.1, 0.3, 1.5, 3 and 10 mg/kg. Among the roughly 50 dose-escalation patients, 19 had hepatocellular carcinoma, roughly 15 melanoma, 9 renal cell carcinoma and 9 head and neck cancer. In the dose-escalation cohort, approximately 82% of patients were male, and the mean age was around 60 years, with a range of roughly 20 to 80. Patients were allowed to have had prior anti-PD-1, anti-PD-L1 or anti-CTLA-4 therapy, and 40% to 45% of the dose-escalation patients had previously received checkpoint inhibitors. Partial responses occurred in three dose-escalation patients: two with cutaneous melanoma and one with hepatocellular carcinoma. Peripheral TCRbeta sequencing aimed to test whether ivuxolimab altered TCR sequence diversity and caused clonal T-cell expansion. The paper reports the monotherapy dose-escalation portion (N ≈ 50 patients) of the phase I ivuxolimab trial. The paper's findings and limits, for the study overall: Low levels of normalized T-cell clonal expansion were also seen in some patients who did not respond. Partial responders in the 0.1-3.0 mg/kg groups had among the lowest normalized peripheral clonal expansion, especially among CD8+ T cells. The antigen specificity of the peripheral T cells that underwent clonal expansion was not determined. After ivuxolimab, CD8+ T cells had more expanded clones than CD4+ T cells on average. At doses from 0.1 to 3.0 mg/kg, clonal expansion was seen in both CD4+ and CD8+ blood T cells between baseline and week 6.

Genomic DNA was extracted from sorted cells for sequencing of the TCRbeta CDR3 region. The immunoSEQ Assay was used for sequencing of TCRbeta CDR3 regions. Here the immuneACCESS table is served through TCRdb, limited to in-frame sequences with V and J called. Missing clones are a known gap in these copies; in checked studies unresolved V genes cover under half, and the rest lacks a known reason. This sample holds some 99,000 clones; less than 95% were observed only once. The ten largest clones take up around 1.5% of the sample. The germline V gene (reference sequence) specifies LNHDA as CDR1 and SQIVND as CDR2. Compared with germline, V lacks 5 bases and J lacks 4 bases; bases without a gene match: 11. Counted from cysteine to phenylalanine, this CDR3 has 15 amino acids. CDR3 DNA is the only sequence kept; it has 45 bases, read in frame from the first base. The trial excluded patients who had a history of autoimmune disease or who were on systemic immunosuppression. Peripheral blood for TCR sequencing was drawn from every dose cohort at baseline, at cycle 4 day 1 and at cycle 7 day 1. The samples were drawn from a first-in-human, open-label, multicenter phase I dose-escalation trial of ivuxolimab. The trial enrolled adults with locally advanced or metastatic head and neck squamous cell, hepatocellular, melanoma or renal cell carcinoma. CD4+ and CD8+ T cells were sorted separately from peripheral blood before TCR sequencing.

A remark on this clone: The antigen this receptor binds is unknown. Base qualities are not recorded, but no much larger clone differs from it by a single base.

The sequence links TRBV19 to TRBJ2-7, and 7 bases in between align with TRBD1. The clonotype originates from an adult with an advanced solid tumor such as melanoma, head and neck, liver or kidney cancer. This specimen consisted of CD4+ or CD8+ T cells sorted from blood, obtained in a trial of the OX40 agonist ivuxolimab. The nucleotide sequence reads TGTGCCAGTAGTTCGAGCCACAGGGGTGGATACGAGCAGTACTTC. Its coded protein is CASSSSHRGGYEQYF.